A single sample is the source of the 18 T cell receptor beta chains below, sequenced in a study of cytomegalovirus exposure and HLA in healthy donors. Primers included in the PCR were 60 Vbeta and 13 Jbeta primers. Clones were read by immunoSEQ multiplex PCR, and TCRdb kept only the in-frame ones, dropping some. The sample has roughly 140,000 clones; 70% to 80% are singletons. Sequencing used PBMCs. The origin of the receptors is a human donor in good health.

In DNA form, the CDR3 reads TGTGCCAGCAGCGTGAGACTCGAGAATGAGCAGTTCTTC. Protein sequence: CASSVRLENEQFF. J is TRBJ2-1 and V is TRBV11-2; D is unclear. V lost 5 bases and J 7 bases, leaving 12 bases between the germline ends. CDR3 length: 13 amino acids. The germline V gene has CDR1 SGHAT and CDR2 FQNNGV.

The V and J genes are TRBV10-3 and TRBJ2-6; the D gene is possibly TRBD2 (5 bases). Germline CDR1 ENHRY, CDR2 SYGVKD. Trimming cost V 8 bases and J 2 bases, with 19 bases left between them. The CDR3 runs to 17 residues. CDR3 residues: CAIRREGRLTGANVLTF. The DNA for the CDR3 is TGTGCCATCCGCCGAGAGGGCCGTCTTACTGGGGCCAACGTCCTGACTTTC.

The chain is built from TRBV27 and TRBJ1-5, with TRBD1 matching over 7 bases. The CDR3 totals 15 residues. Trimming cost V 5 bases and J 6 bases; bases outside gene matches: 10. Germline V lookup: CDR1 MNHEY, CDR2 SMNVEV (reference sequence). Here the CDR3 DNA reads TGTGCCAGCAGTCTAAGGGACAGTATTGGTCAGCCCCAGCATTTT. It codes for CASSLRDSIGQPQHF.

The chain links TRBV9 to TRBJ2-5; 14 bases match TRBD2. The CDR3 spans 17 residues. Germline V CDR1 and CDR2: SGDLS, YYNGEE. V was pared by 7 bases and J by 5 bases, with 13 bases of the junction left unmatched. The CDR3 region is CASGRAPGLAGVETQYF. In nucleotides, the CDR3 is TGTGCCAGCGGAAGGGCTCCGGGACTAGCGGGAGTTGAGACCCAGTACTTC.

The chain recombines TRBV19 with TRBJ1-5; possible D gene TRBD1, 5 bases. Germline values: CDR1 LNHDA, CDR2 SQIVND (reference sequence). The CDR3 has 12 residues. Trimming left V 7 bases short and J 9 bases short, with 13 bases between. For the CDR3, the DNA is TGTGCCAGTACCGCGGGGGTTTTGCCCCAGCATTTT. Its translation: CASTAGVLPQHF.

Turning to this clone: The sample contains more than one DNA sequence encoding this CDR3. V gene TRBV27 combines with J gene TRBJ2-1, with D possibly being TRBD1 (5 bases). The CDR3 has 14 amino acids. V lost 2 bases, J lost 4 bases, and 9 bases lay in between. CDR1 and CDR2 from the germline V gene are MNHEY and SMNVEV (reference sequence). CDR3 nucleotides: TGTGCCAGCAGTTTAGCAGGGTCTTACAATGAGCAGTTCTTC. Translating gives CASSLAGSYNEQFF.

The V and J genes are TRBV7-8 and TRBJ2-7; D remains ambiguous. V lost 3 bases and J 3 bases, leaving 18 bases between the germline ends. This CDR3 is 16 amino acids long. Germline loops: CDR1 SGHVS, CDR2 FQNEAQ. The CDR3 protein is CASSLISTPLGYEQYF. The CDR3 coding sequence is TGTGCCAGCAGCTTGATCTCTACCCCTCTTGGCTACGAGCAGTACTTC.

The chain carries TRBV6-5 and TRBJ2-7; 10 bases are shared with TRBD2. From germline, CDR1 is MNHEY and CDR2 SVGAGI. Trimming cost V 0 bases and J 3 bases; bases outside gene matches: 5. The CDR3 is 16 amino acids. The CDR3 DNA is TGTGCCAGCAGTTACTCGCGGCTAGCGGGAGTCTACGAGCAGTACTTC. It yields the protein CASSYSRLAGVYEQYF.

The CDR3 coding sequence is TGTGCCAGCAGCAAAGCGCGGGGCAGGGGAAACACCATATATTTT. Protein sequence: CASSKARGRGNTIYF. The chain joins TRBV21-1 to TRBJ1-3. TRBV21-1 is a pseudogene segment. This CDR3 has 15 amino acids.

This clone was observed once. The V gene is TRBV15, the J gene TRBJ2-4, with 7 positions matching TRBD1. J lost 0 bases, V lost 3 bases, and 8 bases had no gene match. This CDR3 has 17 residues. Per germline, CDR1 LNHNV and CDR2 YYDKDF (reference sequence). The CDR3 loop is CATSSDEGGIAKNIQYF. The CDR3 nucleotides are TGTGCCACCAGCAGCGACGAAGGGGGCATAGCCAAAAACATTCAGTACTTC.

V is TRBV6-5 and J is TRBJ2-7; 9 bases map to TRBD1. The CDR3 runs 15 residues. Germline CDR1 and CDR2: MNHEY and SVGAGI. Trimming at V came to 0 bases and at J to 4 bases, leaving 4 bases not matched to a gene. The chain's CDR3 is CASSYSDRGRYEQYF. The CDR3 DNA follows: TGTGCCAGCAGTTACTCGGACAGGGGCCGTTACGAGCAGTACTTC.

The chain uses TRBV5-1 and TRBJ2-3; TRBD2 aligns across 13 bases. Germline CDR1 and CDR2: SGHRS and YFSETQ. CDR3 length: 17 residues. Trimming removed 4 bases from V and 5 bases from J; junction bases left unmatched: 10. CDR3 amino acids: CASSPEPGLAGRDTQYF. Written as DNA, the CDR3 is TGCGCCAGCAGCCCGGAACCGGGACTAGCGGGACGAGATACGCAGTATTTT.

This sequence joins TRBV28 and TRBJ2-1, with TRBD2 matching over 10 bases. V was clipped by 6 bases and J by 8 bases; unmatched bases: 13. Germline assignment: CDR1 MDHEN and CDR2 SYDVKM. This CDR3 region has 16 residues. CDR3 sequence reads: CASSPAQRGGLDEQFF. DNA of the CDR3: TGTGCCAGCAGCCCCGCCCAGCGGGGGGGCCTCGATGAGCAGTTCTTC. Full variable domain (missing parts from reference TRBV28 and TRBJ2-1): DVKVTQSSRYLVKRTGEKVFLECVQDMDHENMFWYRQDPGLGLRLIYFSYDVKMKEKGDIPEGYSVSREKKERFSLILESASTNQTSMYLCASSPAQRGGLDEQFFGPGTRLTVL.

This chain connects TRBV11-1 to TRBJ2-7; TRBD1 agrees at 9 bases. Trimming removed 8 bases from V and 3 bases from J; junction bases left unmatched: 2. Germline lookup yields CDR1 SGHAT and CDR2 FQDESV (reference sequence). CDR3 size: 12 residues. The CDR3 protein is CASEDRGYEQYF. The CDR3 nucleotides read TGTGCCAGCGAGGACAGGGGCTACGAGCAGTACTTC. The full variable domain, with the rest looked up from reference TRBV11-1 and TRBJ2-7, is EAEVAQSPRYKITEKSQAVAFWCDPISGHATLYWYRQILGQGPELLVQFQDESVVDDSQLPKDRFSAERLKGVDSTLKIQPAELGDSAMYLCASEDRGYEQYFGPGTRLTVT.

This clone has only one observation. The rearrangement links TRBV2 to TRBJ2-7; D might be TRBD1 (6 bases). The CDR3 is 12 amino acids. Germline loops: CDR1 SNHLY, CDR2 FYNNEI. The ends were cut back, 9 bases at V and 6 bases at J, with 15 bases in the middle. The CDR3 coding sequence is TGTGCCAGTAAACAGGGAATCCGCGAGCAGTACTTC. It yields the protein CASKQGIREQYF.

CDR3 region: CASSFAFSGRSGETQYF. CDR3 coding DNA: TGTGCCAGCAGCTTTGCGTTCAGCGGGAGATCAGGCGAGACCCAGTACTTC. V and J are TRBV5-8 and TRBJ2-5; TRBD2 matches 8 bases. The germline V gene encodes CDR1 SGHTS and CDR2 YDEGEE. V lost 2 bases, J lost 5 bases, and 14 bases stayed unmatched. This CDR3 contains 17 residues.

This clone was seen a few times. The rearrangement joins TRBV6-6 to TRBJ1-2; D remains ambiguous. Germline CDR1 is MNHNY and CDR2 is SVGAGI (reference sequence). This CDR3 spans 12 amino acids. The V gene lost 5 bases and the J gene lost 6 bases, with 10 bases spanning the gap. The chain's CDR3 is CASSELRDGYTF. CDR3 DNA: TGTGCCAGCAGTGAGCTACGGGATGGCTACACCTTC.

The J gene is TRBJ2-7, the V gene TRBV25-1, with a weak D call TRBD2 (6 bases). Deletions cut 8 bases from V and 3 bases from J, with 20 bases between. The CDR3 extends over 15 amino acids. Germline V gene sequence: CDR1 MGHDK, CDR2 SYGVNS. The CDR3 loop is CASSGDRAGSYEQYF. Here the CDR3 DNA reads TGTGCCAGCTCCGGAGATAGGGCGGGGAGCTACGAGCAGTACTTC.